This T cell receptor (beta chain) was found in a study of cytomegalovirus exposure and HLA in healthy donors. Turning to the study itself: A data release that came early held roughly 80 million unique TCRs from HLA-typed donors.

The study sampled nominally healthy donors, though unrecorded immune exposures were likely. The CDR3 length is 14 residues. Germline loops: CDR1 MDHEN, CDR2 SYDVKM. V was pared by 5 bases and J by 6 bases, with 2 bases of the junction left unmatched. PCR primers comprised 60 Vbeta and 13 Jbeta primers. Using immunoSEQ multiplex PCR, the repertoire was profiled, and TCRdb retains in-frame clones only, with some absent. Of over 100,000 clones listed, roughly 80% are singletons. The sample consisted of PBMCs. The chain couples TRBV28 to TRBJ2-3; 13 bases agree with TRBD2. The clonotype comes from a man aged 30 to 45 in good health and CMV-seropositive. The CDR3 bases are TGTGCCAGCAGTACTAGCGGGAGGGCGGATACGCAGTATTTT. This sequence encodes CASSTSGRADTQYF. Filled out from reference TRBV28 and TRBJ2-3, the complete variable domain reads DVKVTQSSRYLVKRTGEKVFLECVQDMDHENMFWYRQDPGLGLRLIYFSYDVKMKEKGDIPEGYSVSREKKERFSLILESASTNQTSMYLCASSTSGRADTQYFGPGTRLTVL.